This passage covers 30 T cell receptor beta chains from one sample sequenced in a study of T cells in Graves' hyperthyroidism and ophthalmopathy. Authors of the study amplified TCR beta CDR3 regions from RNA transcripts. HTBI primers were employed in a first-round RT-PCR of the TCR CDR3. One entry per CDR3 protein results from TCRdb running MiXCR on the multiplex PCR reads. Among hundreds of thousands of distinct CDR3 sequences listed, 45% were seen once. Sequencing was done on a sample of peripheral blood or thyroid tissue (not recorded which). The receptor source for this set is an adult man with Graves' disease, either hyperthyroidism or ophthalmopathy (not recorded which).

The V gene is TRBV7-9, the J gene TRBJ2-6, with 8 bases matching TRBD1. From germline, CDR1 is SEHNR and CDR2 FQNEAQ (reference sequence). J gave up 0 bases and V 6 bases, and 10 bases lay outside the gene matches. CDR3 length: 18 residues. The CDR3 bases are TGTGCCAGCAGTTTCGACAGGGGAACCTACTCTGGGGCCAACGTCCTGACTTTC. Translation gives CASSFDRGTYSGANVLTF.

The V and J genes are TRBV20-1 and TRBJ2-2; D uncertain. Germline V gene sequence: CDR1 DFQATT, CDR2 SNEGSKA (reference sequence). This CDR3 is built from 9 residues. V lost 7 bases and J 8 bases, leaving 5 bases between the germline ends. The CDR3 loop is CSVQGELFF. The CDR3 bases are TGCAGTGTTCAGGGGGAGCTGTTTTTT.

As to this clonotype: Being one base from a much bigger clone, this may be a read error. The J gene is TRBJ1-1, the V gene TRBV2; D is perhaps TRBD1 (6 bases). V was shortened by 6 bases and J by 10 bases, with 12 bases between the two germline ends. Germline CDR1 SNHLY, CDR2 FYNNEI. The CDR3 is 11 amino acids. CDR3 DNA: TGTGCCAGCAGCTCAGGACAGATAGCTTTCTTT. Amino acid sequence: CASSSGQIAFF. Complete variable domain (other parts from reference TRBV2 and TRBJ1-1): EPEVTQTPSHQVTQMGQEVILRCVPISNHLYFYWYRQILGQKVEFLVSFYNNEISEKSEIFDDQFSVERPDGSNFTLKIRSTKLEDSAMYFCASSSGQIAFFGQGTRLTVV.

This clonotype has a handful of counts. J is TRBJ1-4 and V is TRBV9; D is possibly TRBD1 (6 bases). Germline V gene data show CDR1 as SGDLS and CDR2 as YYNGEE. The CDR3 loop spans 15 amino acids. Trimming removed 4 bases at V and 5 bases at J, with 15 bases between. The DNA for the CDR3 is TGTGCCAGCAGCAAGATGACAGGCGGGAATGAAAAACTGTTTTTT. This gives the protein CASSKMTGGNEKLFF. The variable domain in full, with the rest retrieved from reference TRBV9 and TRBJ1-4, is DSGVTQTPKHLITATGQRVTLRCSPRSGDLSVYWYQQSLDQGLQFLIQYYNGEERAKGNILERFSAQQFPDLHSELNLSSLELGDSALYFCASSKMTGGNEKLFFGSGTQLSVL.

The genes are TRBV29-1 and TRBJ2-7, with 7 bases fitting TRBD2. This CDR3 comprises 13 residues. Germline V gene data show CDR1 as SQVTM and CDR2 as ANQGSEA. The CDR3 loop reads CSFQSGAGNEQYF. CDR3 nucleotides: TGCAGTTTCCAGAGCGGGGCCGGGAACGAGCAGTACTTC.

The CDR3 loop is CATGLVGYTF. CDR3 bases: TGTGCCACGGGGCTAGTTGGCTACACCTTC. This rearrangement joins TRBV10-3 to TRBJ1-2; TRBD1 might be the D (5 bases). Germline V gene data show CDR1 as ENHRY and CDR2 as SYGVKD. This CDR3 is built from 10 residues. V was pared by 10 bases and J by 7 bases, with 10 bases between.

The sample holds many counts of this clonotype. The chain is built from TRBV5-8 and TRBJ1-6; no clear D. CDR1 and CDR2 (germline): SGHTS, YDEGEE. The V end was cut by 1 base, the J end by 7 bases, with 6 bases between. This CDR3 has 13 amino acids. The CDR3 region is CASSLWSNSPLHF. The CDR3 DNA is TGTGCCAGCAGCTTGTGGTCGAATTCACCCCTCCACTTT.

The chain carries TRBV7-3 and TRBJ1-1; 7 bases fit TRBD1. V lost 1 base and J lost 8; bases outside the gene matches: 10. CDR3 size: 15 residues. Germline V gene lookup returns CDR1 SGHTA and CDR2 FQGTGA. The DNA for the CDR3 is TGTGCCAGCAGCTTAATAGGTGGCGGGACAGAGGAAGCTTTCTTT. This encodes CASSLIGGGTEEAFF.

V gene TRBV10-3 combines with J gene TRBJ1-3; D may be TRBD1 (5 bases). The CDR3 contains 14 residues. Germline V lookup: CDR1 ENHRY, CDR2 SYGVKD. V lost 10 bases, J lost 5 bases, and 18 bases lay in between. CDR3 residues: CATLPGTGRNTIYF. The CDR3 DNA is TGTGCCACCCTACCCGGGACGGGGCGAAACACCATATATTTT.

The CDR3 DNA reads as TGTGCCAGCAGGTTCGGACTAGCGGGCATCCAAGAGACCCAGTACTTC. Amino acid sequence: CASRFGLAGIQETQYF. J is TRBJ2-5 and V is TRBV7-6; 11 bases are a match to TRBD2. CDR3 length equals 16 residues. Looked up from germline, CDR1 is SGHVS and CDR2 is FNYEAQ. Trimming at V came to 6 bases and at J to 1 base, leaving 7 bases not matched to a gene.

This clonotype appeared many times. The chain links TRBV2 to TRBJ1-2, with D uncertain. CDR1 SNHLY and CDR2 FYNNEI come from the germline V gene. The CDR3 runs to 14 residues. The germline V and J ends were trimmed by 7 bases and 4 bases, with 16 bases remaining between them. CDR3 loop: CASTFSGSPYGYTF. The CDR3 coding sequence is TGTGCCAGCACATTCTCCGGCTCCCCCTATGGCTACACCTTC.

In this sample, this clonotype turned up once. The chain employs TRBV20-1 and TRBJ2-5, with D perhaps being TRBD1 or TRBD2 (6 bases each). This CDR3 region has 14 residues. V was cut by 6 bases and J by 5 bases, with 19 bases left in between. Per germline, CDR1 DFQATT and CDR2 SNEGSKA (reference sequence). The CDR3 sequence is CSAPKGGPRETQYF. The CDR3, as DNA: TGCAGTGCGCCCAAGGGGGGCCCCAGGGAGACCCAGTACTTC.

The chain has TRBV11-2 and TRBJ2-7; 11 bases are shared with TRBD2. Per germline, CDR1 SGHAT and CDR2 FQNNGV. This CDR3 comprises 16 residues. J lost 0 bases, V lost 5 bases, and 6 bases had no gene match. CDR3 loop: CASSKGLAAFSYEQYF. The CDR3 nucleotides are TGTGCCAGCAGCAAGGGACTAGCGGCTTTCTCCTACGAGCAGTACTTC.

V is TRBV19 and J is TRBJ1-1; no firm D call. V was shortened by 6 bases and J by 1 base, with 18 bases between the two germline ends. Germline V lookup: CDR1 LNHDA, CDR2 SQIVND (reference sequence). There are 16 residues in the CDR3. CDR3 nucleotide sequence: TGTGCCAGTAGAGCATACGGACGGGAAAAGAACACTGAAGCTTTCTTT. This gives the protein CASRAYGREKNTEAFF.

Notes on this clonotype: A junction end diverges from the germline sequence, so it may reflect a read error. This chain uses TRBV25-1 with TRBJ1-4; 10 bases map to TRBD1. Germline V lookup: CDR1 MGHDK, CDR2 SYGVNS. This CDR3 is built from 13 residues. The CDR3 DNA follows: TGTGCGTGGGGACAGGGGCCGGGTGAAAAACTCTTTTTT. Amino acid sequence: CAWGQGPGEKLFF.

In regard to this clonotype: Relative to the germline gene, one junction end is altered; a read error may explain this. The chain combines TRBV10-2 with TRBJ1-6; TRBD1 agrees at 9 bases. Germline CDR1 is WSHSY and CDR2 is SAAADI. The CDR3 consists of 15 residues. This CDR3 reads CASSPGQGLDSPLHF. In DNA form, the CDR3 reads TGTGCCAGCAGCCCAGGACAGGGGTTAGACTCACCCCTCCACTTT.

The chain uses TRBV24-1 and TRBJ2-5; 9 nucleotides match TRBD2. This CDR3 spans 17 amino acids. Trimming at V came to 0 bases and at J to 2 bases, leaving 6 bases not matched to a gene. In germline, CDR1 is KGHDR, CDR2 SFDVKD. In DNA, the CDR3 is TGTGCCACCAGTGATTTGCAAGCGGGAGGACCTCAAGAGACCCAGTACTTC. It codes for CATSDLQAGGPQETQYF.

A word on this clonotype: A read error may explain this, as a much larger clone is one base away. The V gene is TRBV7-9, the J gene TRBJ1-1; no clear D gene. CDR3 length equals 12 residues. The germline V and J ends were trimmed by 7 bases and 5 bases, with 11 bases remaining between them. The germline CDR1 and CDR2 sequences are SEHNR and FQNEAQ (reference sequence). CDR3 sequence (DNA): TGTGCCAGCATTGAGCTGGGTACTGAAGCTTTCTTT. It yields the protein CASIELGTEAFF.

This clonotype has a handful of counts. The CDR3 loop reads CASRVDGMRLYEQYF. DNA for the CDR3: TGTGCCAGCAGGGTGGACGGAATGCGGCTCTACGAGCAGTACTTC. J is TRBJ2-7 and V is TRBV9, with D unresolved. CDR1 is SGDLS, CDR2 YYNGEE, per germline. This CDR3 contains 15 residues. V shed 5 bases and J shed 3 bases, with 18 bases lying between them.

This chain joins TRBV12-5 and TRBJ1-5; D gene uncertain. V gave up 6 bases and J gave up 2 bases, with 8 bases separating them. Germline V CDR1 and CDR2: LGHNT, FRNRAP. CDR3 length: 13 amino acids. CDR3 in amino acids: CASGNLGNQPQHF. The CDR3, as DNA: TGTGCTAGTGGGAACTTGGGCAATCAGCCCCAGCATTTT. Together with reference TRBV12-5 and TRBJ1-5, the CDR3 gives the full variable domain: DARVTQTPRHKVTEMGQEVTMRCQPILGHNTVFWYRQTMMQGLELLAYFRNRAPLDDSGMPKDRFSAEMPDATLATLKIQPSEPRDSAVYFCASGNLGNQPQHFGDGTRLSIL.

The chain uses TRBV24-1 and TRBJ1-5; D uncertain. CDR3 length: 15 amino acids. V lost 5 bases, J lost 3 bases, and 13 bases lay in between. Germline values: CDR1 KGHDR, CDR2 SFDVKD. CDR3 coding DNA: TGTGCCACCAGTGGCGCACCAGGTGACAATCAGCCCCAGCATTTT. Its translation is CATSGAPGDNQPQHF.

The rearrangement joins TRBV29-1 to TRBJ1-2; 7 bases are shared with TRBD1. Germline V CDR1 and CDR2: SQVTM, ANQGSEA. The CDR3 spans 14 residues. The junction had 6 bases not matched to a gene; V was cut back by 3 bases and J by 2 bases. The CDR3 sequence is CSVDPTGPNYGYTF. The CDR3 bases are TGCAGCGTTGACCCGACAGGGCCCAACTATGGCTACACCTTC.

The rearrangement joins TRBV7-2 to TRBJ1-1; TRBD1 matches 7 bases. The CDR3 runs to 16 residues. The V and J ends lost 5 bases and 4 bases, in that order; junction bases with no gene match: 13. Germline values: CDR1 SGHTA, CDR2 FQGNSA. As DNA, the CDR3 is TGTGCCAGCAGCCCCCCAGGGGGGGATACAGCCACTGAAGCTTTCTTT. It is translated as CASSPPGGDTATEAFF.

The chain uses TRBV29-1 and TRBJ1-2; TRBD1 might be the D (5 bases). V was shortened by 4 bases and J by 6 bases, with 12 bases between the two germline ends. CDR1 SQVTM and CDR2 ANQGSEA come from the germline V gene. This CDR3 is 12 amino acids long. CDR3 bases: TGCAGCGTTGGGGGGGGGGAGCATGGCTACACCTTC. It encodes CSVGGGEHGYTF.

V usage is TRBV29-1 and J usage is TRBJ2-5, with 10 bases matching TRBD2. Germline loops: CDR1 SQVTM, CDR2 ANQGSEA. J was trimmed by 5 bases and V by 6 bases; bases with no gene match: 6. The CDR3 is 13 amino acids. For the CDR3, the DNA is TGCAGCGTCCTAGCGGGAGCCCGGGAGACCCAGTACTTC. As protein: CSVLAGARETQYF. The whole variable domain, filled in from reference TRBV29-1 and TRBJ2-5, reads SAVISQKPSRDICQRGTSLTIQCQVDSQVTMMFWYRQQPGQSLTLIATANQGSEATYESGFVIDKFPISRPNLTFSTLTVSNMSPEDSSIYLCSVLAGARETQYFGPGTRLLVL.

This clonotype has at least ten counts. The chain has TRBV24-1 and TRBJ2-2, with no clear D. Looked up from germline, CDR1 is KGHDR and CDR2 is SFDVKD. Between the trimmed V and J ends, which lost 5 bases and 3 bases, there was a span of 3 bases. There are 12 residues in the CDR3. As DNA, the CDR3 is TGTGCCACCAGTGGGGACACCGGGGAGCTGTTTTTT. This gives the protein CATSGDTGELFF.

This clonotype was seen at least ten times. The rearrangement links TRBV7-3 to TRBJ2-7, with 10 bases lining up with TRBD1. Germline CDR1 reads SGHTA; CDR2 reads FQGTGA. The CDR3 sequence is 13 residues long. V lost 5 bases and J lost 5; bases outside the gene matches: 3. The CDR3: CASSATGGNEQYF. The CDR3 bases are TGTGCCAGCAGCGCGACAGGGGGCAACGAGCAGTACTTC.

The genes are TRBV15 and TRBJ1-4; D is unresolved. This CDR3 has 15 residues. Germline CDR1 is LNHNV and CDR2 is YYDKDF (reference sequence). With 3 bases removed from V and 8 bases from J, the gap between germline ends came to 16 bases. In nucleotides, the CDR3 is TGTGCCACCAGCAGCCCCGACCATTCTGCCGAAAAACTGTTTTTT. Its protein product is CATSSPDHSAEKLFF. Combining the CDR3 with reference TRBV15 and TRBJ1-4 gives the whole variable domain DAMVIQNPRYQVTQFGKPVTLSCSQTLNHNVMYWYQQKSSQAPKLLFHYYDKDFNNEADTPDNFQSRRPNTSFCFLDIRSPGLGDTAMYLCATSSPDHSAEKLFFGSGTQLSVL.

Details on this clonotype: A read error may account for a junction end that differs from germline. The CDR3 reads CAGSQRTSGSGYEQYF. DNA of the CDR3: TGTGCCGGCAGCCAACGGACTAGCGGGAGCGGATACGAGCAGTACTTC. This rearrangement joins TRBV7-2 to TRBJ2-7, with TRBD2 identical over 13 bases. Per germline, CDR1 SGHTA and CDR2 FQGNSA. The CDR3 is 16 residues long.

This chain connects TRBV20-1 to TRBJ1-1; possibly TRBD1 for D (6 bases). The germline gives CDR1 DFQATT, CDR2 SNEGSKA (reference sequence). CDR3 size: 14 residues. With 0 bases removed from V and 2 bases from J, the gap between germline ends came to 10 bases. In DNA form, the CDR3 reads TGCAGTGCTAGAGACCCCAGGGGTAACACTGAAGCTTTCTTT. This gives the protein CSARDPRGNTEAFF.